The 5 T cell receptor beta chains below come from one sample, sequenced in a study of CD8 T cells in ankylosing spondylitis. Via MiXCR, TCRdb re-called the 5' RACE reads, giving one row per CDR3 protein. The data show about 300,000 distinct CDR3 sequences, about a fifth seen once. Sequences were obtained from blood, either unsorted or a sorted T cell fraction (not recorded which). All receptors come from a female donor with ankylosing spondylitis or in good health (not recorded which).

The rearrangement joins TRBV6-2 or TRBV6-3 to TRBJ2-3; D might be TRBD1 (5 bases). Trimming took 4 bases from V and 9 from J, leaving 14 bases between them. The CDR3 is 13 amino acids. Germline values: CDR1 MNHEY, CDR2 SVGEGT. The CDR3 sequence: CASSSDPRGTQYF. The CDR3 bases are TGTGCCAGCAGTTCTGATCCTAGGGGCACGCAGTATTTT.

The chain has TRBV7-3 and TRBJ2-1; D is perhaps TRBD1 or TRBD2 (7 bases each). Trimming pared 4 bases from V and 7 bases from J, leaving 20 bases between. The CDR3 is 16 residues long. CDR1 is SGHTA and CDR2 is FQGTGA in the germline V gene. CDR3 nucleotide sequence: TGTGCCAGCAGCTCAGGGGGGGTAGTGACTCCGAATGAGCAGTTCTTC. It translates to CASSSGGVVTPNEQFF. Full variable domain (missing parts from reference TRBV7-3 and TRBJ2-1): GAGVSQTPSNKVTEKGKYVELRCDPISGHTALYWYRQSLGQGPEFLIYFQGTGAADDSGLPNDRFFAVRPEGSVSTLKIQRTERGDSAVYLCASSSGGVVTPNEQFFGPGTRLTVL.

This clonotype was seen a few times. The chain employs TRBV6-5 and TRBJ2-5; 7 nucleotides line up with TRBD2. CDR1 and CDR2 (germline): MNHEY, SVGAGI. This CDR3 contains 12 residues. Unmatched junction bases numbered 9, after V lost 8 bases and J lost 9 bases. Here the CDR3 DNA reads TGTGCCAGCTCGCTTTCCCGGGGGGCCCAGTACTTC. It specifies CASSLSRGAQYF.

DNA of the CDR3: TGTGCCATCAGTGACAGCCCGGGCTATGGCTACACCTTC. Protein product: CAISDSPGYGYTF. The chain has TRBV10-3 and TRBJ1-2, with D unresolved. Trimming removed 3 bases at V and 4 bases at J, with 9 bases between. The CDR3 extends over 13 amino acids. Germline assignment: CDR1 ENHRY and CDR2 SYGVKD.

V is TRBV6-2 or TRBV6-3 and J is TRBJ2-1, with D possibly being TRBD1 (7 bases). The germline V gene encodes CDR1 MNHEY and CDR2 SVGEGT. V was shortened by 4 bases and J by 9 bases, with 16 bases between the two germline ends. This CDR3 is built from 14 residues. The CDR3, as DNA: TGTGCCAGCAGTTCGGGGGACAGAAATACTGAGCAGTTCTTC. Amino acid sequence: CASSSGDRNTEQFF.